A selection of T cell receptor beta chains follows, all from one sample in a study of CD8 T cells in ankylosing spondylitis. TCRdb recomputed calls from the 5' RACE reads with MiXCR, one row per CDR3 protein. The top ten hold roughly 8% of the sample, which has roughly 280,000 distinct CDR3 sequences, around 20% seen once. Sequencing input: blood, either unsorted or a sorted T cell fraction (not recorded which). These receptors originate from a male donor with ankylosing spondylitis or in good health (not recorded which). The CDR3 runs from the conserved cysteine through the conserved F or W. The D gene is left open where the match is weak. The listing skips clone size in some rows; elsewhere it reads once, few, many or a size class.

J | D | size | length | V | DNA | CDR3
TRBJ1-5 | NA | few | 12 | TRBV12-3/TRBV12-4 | TGTGCCAGCAACCAGGGAAATCAGCCCCAGCATTTT | CASNQGNQPQHF
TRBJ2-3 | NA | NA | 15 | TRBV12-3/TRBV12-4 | TGTGCCAGCAGTTTTGGGCGGGGCCACACAGATACGCAGTATTTT | CASSFGRGHTDTQYF
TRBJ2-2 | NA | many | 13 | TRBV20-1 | TGCAGTGTGAACAGAGTTATCGCCGGGGAGCTGTTTTTT | CSVNRVIAGELFF
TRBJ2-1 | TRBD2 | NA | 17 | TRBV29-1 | TGCAGCGTTGGAGGGGCATTTGGACTAGGGTCCTACAATGAGCAGTTCTTC | CSVGGAFGLGSYNEQFF
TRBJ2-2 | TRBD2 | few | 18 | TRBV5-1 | TGCGCCAGCAGCGCCGGGAAGCTAGCGGGAGGGCCTCACGGGGAGCTGTTTTTT | CASSAGKLAGGPHGELFF
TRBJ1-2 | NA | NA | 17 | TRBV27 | TGTGCCAGCAGTTTATCGGTAGCGGGGAGCATGTTCTATGGCTACACCTTC | CASSLSVAGSMFYGYTF
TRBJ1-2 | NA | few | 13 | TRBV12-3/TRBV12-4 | TGTGCCACCACGACCGGGGGACACTATGGCTACACCTTC | CATTTGGHYGYTF
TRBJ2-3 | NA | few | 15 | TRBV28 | TGTGCCACCCTCCGGGGGATGTCTAGCACAGATACGCAGTATTTT | CATLRGMSSTDTQYF
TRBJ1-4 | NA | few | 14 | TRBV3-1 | TGTGCCAGCAGCCAAGGATCGGGGGGCGAAAAACTGTTTTTT | CASSQGSGGEKLFF
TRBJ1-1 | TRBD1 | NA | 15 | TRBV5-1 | TGCGCCAGCAGCTTGACTCCGGGACAGGTCATAGAAGCTTTCTTT | CASSLTPGQVIEAFF
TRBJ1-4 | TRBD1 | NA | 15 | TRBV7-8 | TGTGCCAGCAGCACGGGACAGGGGTGGAATGAAAAACTGTTTTTT | CASSTGQGWNEKLFF
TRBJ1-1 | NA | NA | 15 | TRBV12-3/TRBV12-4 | TGTGCCAGCAGTCCCTCCTCAGGGGCGAACACTGAAGCTTTCTTT | CASSPSSGANTEAFF
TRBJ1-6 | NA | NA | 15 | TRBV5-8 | TGTGCCAGCAGCTTGGAGCGGACAGCCCATGGCCCCCTCCACTTT | CASSLERTAHGPLHF
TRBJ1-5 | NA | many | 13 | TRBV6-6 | TGTGCCAGCAGTAGGACCGGGGATCAGCCCCAGCATTTT | CASSRTGDQPQHF
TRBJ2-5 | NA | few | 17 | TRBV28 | TGTGCCAGCAGTTCCCTCAACATGGGGGTCTGGCAAGAGACCCAGTACTTC | CASSSLNMGVWQETQYF
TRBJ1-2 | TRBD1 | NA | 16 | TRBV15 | TGTGCCACCAGCAGAGGGGGGACAGGGCCGAATCGGGGCTACACCTTC | CATSRGGTGPNRGYTF
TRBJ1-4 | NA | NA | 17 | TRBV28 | TGTGCCAGCCGAGTTTTAAGTAATAGTGGGGCTAGTGAAAAACTGTTTTTT | CASRVLSNSGASEKLFF
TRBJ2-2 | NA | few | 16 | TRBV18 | TGTGCCAGCTCACCAGACTTTTCTAGGAACACCGGGGAGCTGTTTTTT | CASSPDFSRNTGELFF
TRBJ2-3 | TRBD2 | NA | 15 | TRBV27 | TGTGCCAGCAGTTCCGGACTAGTCATATCAGATACGCAGTATTTT | CASSSGLVISDTQYF
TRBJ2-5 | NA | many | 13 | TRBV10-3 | TGTGCCATCAGTGAGAGGCAGCAAGAGACCCAGTACTTC | CAISERQQETQYF
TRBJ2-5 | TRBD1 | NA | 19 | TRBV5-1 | TGCGCCAGCAGACCGGACAGGGAGGTTCTACGAGCCTTGGGGGAGACCCAGTACTTC | CASRPDREVLRALGETQYF
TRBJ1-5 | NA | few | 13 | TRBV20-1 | TGCAGTGCTAGACAGACTAGCAATCAGCCCCAGCATTTT | CSARQTSNQPQHF
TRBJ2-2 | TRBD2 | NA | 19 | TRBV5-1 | TGCGCCAGCAGCTTGTCTAGCGGGAGTGGGACCGCGAACACCGGGGAGCTGTTTTTT | CASSLSSGSGTANTGELFF
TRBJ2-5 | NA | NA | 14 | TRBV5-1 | TGCGCCAGCAGCTTCGGACAGTACCAAGAGACCCAGTACTTC | CASSFGQYQETQYF
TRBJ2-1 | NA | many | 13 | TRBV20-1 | TGCAGTGCTAGTGAAGAGCCCTACAATGAGCAGTTCTTC | CSASEEPYNEQFF
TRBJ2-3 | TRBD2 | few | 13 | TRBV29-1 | TGCAGCGCCGGTGGGACTAACACAGATACGCAGTATTTT | CSAGGTNTDTQYF
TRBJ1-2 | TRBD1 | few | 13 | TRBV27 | TGTGCCAGCAGTGGACTCGGGACAGATGGCTACACCTTC | CASSGLGTDGYTF
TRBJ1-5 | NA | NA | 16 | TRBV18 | TGTGCCAGCTCACCACAACAAACCCAAGGCGATCAGCCCCAGCATTTT | CASSPQQTQGDQPQHF
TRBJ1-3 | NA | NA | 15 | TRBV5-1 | TGCGCCAGCAGCACGGCGTCCGGGGACGGAAACACCATATATTTT | CASSTASGDGNTIYF
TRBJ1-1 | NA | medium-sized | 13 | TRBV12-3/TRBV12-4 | TGTGCCAGCAGCTTAGGGGGGAACACTGAAGCTTTCTTT | CASSLGGNTEAFF
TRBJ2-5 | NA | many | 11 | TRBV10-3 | TGTGCCACCCTGGGTGATGAGACCCAGTACTTC | CATLGDETQYF
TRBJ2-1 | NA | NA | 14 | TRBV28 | TGTGCCAGCAGTCACGGGGTGGGGGACAATGAGCAGTTCTTC | CASSHGVGDNEQFF
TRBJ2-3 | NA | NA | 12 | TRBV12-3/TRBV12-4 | TGTGCCAGCAGCTGGCTCACAGATACGCAGTATTTT | CASSWLTDTQYF
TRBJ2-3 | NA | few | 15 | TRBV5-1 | TGCGCCAGCAGCTTGGACATCGGGTCCACAGATACGCAGTATTTT | CASSLDIGSTDTQYF
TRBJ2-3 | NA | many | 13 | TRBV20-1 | TGCAGTGCTAGAGATGCTAGCACAGATACGCAGTATTTT | CSARDASTDTQYF
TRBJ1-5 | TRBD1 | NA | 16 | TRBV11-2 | TGTGCCAGCAGTGCCGGGACAGTATCGGGGAATCAGCCCCAGCATTTT | CASSAGTVSGNQPQHF
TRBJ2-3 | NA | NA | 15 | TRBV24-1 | TGTGTCACCAGCTCGACTCCAACTAGCACAGATACGCAGTATTTT | CVTSSTPTSTDTQYF
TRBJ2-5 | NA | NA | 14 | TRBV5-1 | TGCGCCAGCAGGAGGGGCGCCGGGGAAGAGACCCAGTACTTC | CASRRGAGEETQYF
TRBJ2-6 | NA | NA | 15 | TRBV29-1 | TGCAGCGCAGGGACGGGTGGCTCTGGGGCCAACGTCCTGACTTTC | CSAGTGGSGANVLTF
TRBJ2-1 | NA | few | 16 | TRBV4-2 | TGTGCCAGCAGCGCACATAGGGCGGCTAACTACAATGAGCAGTTCTTC | CASSAHRAANYNEQFF
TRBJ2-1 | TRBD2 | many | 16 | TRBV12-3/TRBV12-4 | TGTGCCAGCAGTCTCTCCGGGACTAGCGGCCTACAAGGGCAGTTCTTC | CASSLSGTSGLQGQFF
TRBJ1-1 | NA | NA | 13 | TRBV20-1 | TGCAGTGCCCCGGGTTTCGCCGACACTGAAGCTTTCTTT | CSAPGFADTEAFF
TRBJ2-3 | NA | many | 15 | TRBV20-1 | TGCAGTGCTAAGGGAGTTGGGACACTATTCGATACGCAGTATTTT | CSAKGVGTLFDTQYF